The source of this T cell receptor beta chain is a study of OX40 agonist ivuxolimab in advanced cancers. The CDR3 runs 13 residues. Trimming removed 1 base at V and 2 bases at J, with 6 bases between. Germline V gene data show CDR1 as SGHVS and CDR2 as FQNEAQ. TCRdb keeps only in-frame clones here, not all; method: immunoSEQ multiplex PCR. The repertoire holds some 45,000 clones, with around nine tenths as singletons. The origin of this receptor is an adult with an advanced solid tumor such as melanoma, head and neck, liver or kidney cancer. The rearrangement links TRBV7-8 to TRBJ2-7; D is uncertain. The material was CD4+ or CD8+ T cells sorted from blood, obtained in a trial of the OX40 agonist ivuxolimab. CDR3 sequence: CASSLGSAYEQYF. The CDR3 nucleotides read TGTGCCAGCAGCTTAGGGAGCGCCTACGAGCAGTACTTC.